This entry describes one T cell receptor beta chain. Its target is unknown. The entry originates in a study of identical twins. Regarding the study as a whole: Out-of-frame alpha sequences shared between twins exhibited an excess of low generation probability. Whereas memory repertoires showed no such difference, abundant cord blood beta clonotypes carried fewer insertions. The conclusions drew on cross-sectional statistical analysis instead of tracking the same donors.

Germline V gives CDR1 MNHEY, CDR2 SMNVEV (reference sequence). This CDR3 has 14 amino acids. Trimming left V 3 bases short and J 10 bases short, with 13 bases between. Via MiXCR, TCRdb re-called the 5' RACE reads, giving one row per CDR3 protein. Altogether more than 1.5 million distinct CDR3 sequences are present, about 30% being singletons, with the ten largest covering under 0.35%. The chain recombines TRBV27 with TRBJ1-6; D not certain. The TCR was taken from a newborn girl in good health. What was sequenced was cord blood. The CDR3, as DNA: TGTGCCAGCAGTTTGTCAGGACGGAGCTCACCCCTCCACTTT. Its protein product is CASSLSGRSSPLHF.